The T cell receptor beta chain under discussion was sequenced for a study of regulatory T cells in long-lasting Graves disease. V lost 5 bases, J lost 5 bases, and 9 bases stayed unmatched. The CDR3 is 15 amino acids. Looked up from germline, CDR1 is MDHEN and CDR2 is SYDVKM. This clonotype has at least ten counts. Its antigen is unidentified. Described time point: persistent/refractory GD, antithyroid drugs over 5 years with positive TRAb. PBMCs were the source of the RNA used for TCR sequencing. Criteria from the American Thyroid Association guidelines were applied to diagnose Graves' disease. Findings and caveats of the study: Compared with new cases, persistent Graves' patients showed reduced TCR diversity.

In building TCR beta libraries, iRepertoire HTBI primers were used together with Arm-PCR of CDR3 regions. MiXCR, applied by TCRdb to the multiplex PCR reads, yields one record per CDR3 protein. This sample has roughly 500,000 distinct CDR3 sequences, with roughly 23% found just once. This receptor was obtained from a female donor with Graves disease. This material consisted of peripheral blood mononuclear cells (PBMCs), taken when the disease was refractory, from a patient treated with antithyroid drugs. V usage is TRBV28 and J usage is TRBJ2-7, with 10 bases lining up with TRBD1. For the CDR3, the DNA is TGTGCCAGCAGTCAGAGACAGGGGGCGGCCAACGAGCAGTACTTC. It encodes CASSQRQGAANEQYF.